Listed below are T cell receptor beta chains from one sample, sequenced in a study of shared clonotypes between healthy human individuals. The method was immunoSEQ multiplex PCR; TCRdb's version includes in-frame clones alone and lacks a portion of them. The sample comprises roughly 1,800,000 clones, about 95% of which are singletons, and more than 0.9% rests with the top ten. Sequencing was carried out using naive CD8+ T cells sorted from blood. All receptors come from a man in his late teens or twenties in good health. The CDR3 runs from the conserved cysteine through the conserved F or W. A D gene is named only where the DNA matches it firmly. Clone sizes are given selectively: once, few, many, or a class where the clone is expanded.

v_gene	j_gene	d_gene	abundance	CDR3aa	CDR3nt
TRBV28	TRBJ2-7	.	.	CASSLFLTGRNEQYF	TGTGCCAGCAGTTTATTTTTGACAGGGAGGAACGAGCAGTACTTC
TRBV7-2	TRBJ2-3	.	.	CASSSISTDTQYF	TGTGCCAGCAGCAGCATTAGCACAGATACGCAGTATTTT
TRBV19	TRBJ2-3	TRBD1	.	CASSNRGPDTQYF	TGTGCCAGTAGTAACAGGGGGCCAGATACGCAGTATTTT
TRBV9	TRBJ2-2	TRBD2	.	CASSTLAPGELFF	TGTGCCAGCAGCACACTAGCGCCCGGGGAGCTGTTTTTT
TRBV6-5	TRBJ1-2	.	.	CASSYSAGERNYGYTF	TGTGCCAGCAGTTACTCGGCAGGGGAAAGAAACTATGGCTACACCTTC
TRBV25-1	TRBJ2-1	.	.	CASSDYELGEQFF	TGTGCCAGCAGTGACTACGAACTTGGTGAGCAGTTCTTC
TRBV27	TRBJ2-1	TRBD1	once	CASSTAPGTGHYVQFF	TGTGCCAGCAGTACCGCCCCAGGGACAGGGCACTATGTGCAGTTCTTC
TRBV9	TRBJ2-1	TRBD2	.	CASSVGTSLLGEQFF	TGTGCCAGCAGCGTTGGGACTAGCCTACTGGGAGAGCAGTTCTTC
TRBV28	TRBJ1-1	TRBD1	.	CASSPLQGVNTEAFF	TGTGCCAGCAGTCCCTTACAGGGGGTGAACACTGAAGCTTTCTTT
TRBV6-5	TRBJ1-1	.	.	CASSYEWSTEAFF	TGTGCCAGCAGTTACGAGTGGAGCACTGAAGCTTTCTTT
TRBV30	TRBJ1-1	.	.	CAWSSINTEAFF	TGTGCCTGGAGCAGTATCAACACTGAAGCTTTCTTT
TRBV15	TRBJ2-2	.	.	CATSWAGFGELFF	TGTGCCACCAGCTGGGCGGGGTTCGGGGAGCTGTTTTTT